This T cell receptor beta chain was observed in a study of control samples from healthy donors and cancer patients. Sequencing used immunoSEQ multiplex PCR; TCRdb keeps in-frame clones, though not all of them. The data show under 150,000 clones, around 86% seen once. This clone occurred once. Germline V CDR1 and CDR2: SGHDT, YYEEEE. V lost 1 base and J 4 bases, leaving 9 bases between the germline ends. The length of the CDR3 is 14 residues. The TCR was taken from a man aged 40-49 years in good health. Material: blood. The chain joins TRBV5-6 to TRBJ1-3; TRBD1 might be the D (5 bases). The CDR3 region is CASSLRGVGNTIYF. The CDR3 coding sequence is TGTGCCAGCAGCTTGCGAGGGGTCGGAAACACCATATATTTT.